This is a list of T cell receptor beta chains from one sample in a study of PD-L1 blockade in urothelial cancer. Clones were read by immunoSEQ multiplex PCR, and TCRdb kept only the in-frame ones, dropping some. The data contain 40,000 to 55,000 clones, over 75% of them singletons. Here the sequenced sample was PBMCs, taken around atezolizumab (anti-PD-L1) treatment. The receptors stem from a man aged 40-49 years with urothelial cancer. Both conserved end residues are part of each CDR3. The listing skips clone size in some rows; elsewhere it reads once, few, many or a size class.

V: TRBV30
size: .
CDR3: CAWSLGLGEPSGANVLTF

V: TRBV6-1
size: .
CDR3: CASSEIMNTEAFF

V: TRBV28
size: .
CDR3: CASSSLGTSMVEQFF

V: TRBV20-1
size: few
CDR3: CSARDQGLGRF

V: TRBV9
size: .
CDR3: CASSFSPNPRTDTQYF

V: TRBV7-3
size: .
CDR3: CASSLQGGTGYTF

V: TRBV7-9
size: .
CDR3: CASSFPTGVNTEAFF

V: TRBV10-2
size: .
CDR3: CASSPSGTRLAKNIQYF

V: TRBV11-2
size: few
CDR3: CASRGGGEETQYF

V: TRBV10-2
size: .
CDR3: CACRLAGTPEQYF

V: TRBV27
size: .
CDR3: CASSSNFRQETQYF

V: TRBV28
size: .
CDR3: CASSLAGEAYEQYF

V: TRBV7-3
size: .
CDR3: CASSLETAPSTDTQYF

V: TRBV19
size: .
CDR3: CASSRREQRETQYF

V: TRBV25-1
size: .
CDR3: CASRSGGGLAQYF

V: TRBV30
size: .
CDR3: CASRSGGYTF

V: TRBV11-2
size: .
CDR3: CASSLDRGGVYGYTF